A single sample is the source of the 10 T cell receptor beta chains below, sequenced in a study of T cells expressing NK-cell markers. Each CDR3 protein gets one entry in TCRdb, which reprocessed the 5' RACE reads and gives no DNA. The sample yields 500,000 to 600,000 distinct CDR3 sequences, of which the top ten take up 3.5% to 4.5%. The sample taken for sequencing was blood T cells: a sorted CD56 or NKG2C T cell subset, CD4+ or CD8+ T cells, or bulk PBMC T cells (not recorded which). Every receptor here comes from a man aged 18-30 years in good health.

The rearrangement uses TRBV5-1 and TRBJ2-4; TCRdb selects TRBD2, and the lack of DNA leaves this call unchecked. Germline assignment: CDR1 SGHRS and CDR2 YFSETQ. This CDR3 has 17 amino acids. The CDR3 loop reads CASSLNGGSLAKNIQYF.

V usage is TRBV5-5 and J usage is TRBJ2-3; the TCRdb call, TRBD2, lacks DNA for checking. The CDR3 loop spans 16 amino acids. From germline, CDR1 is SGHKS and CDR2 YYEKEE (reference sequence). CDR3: CASSSTLAGVADTQYF.

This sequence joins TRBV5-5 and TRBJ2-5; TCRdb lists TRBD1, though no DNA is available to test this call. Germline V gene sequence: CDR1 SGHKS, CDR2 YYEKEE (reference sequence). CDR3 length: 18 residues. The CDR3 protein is CASSLDYSNRQGSGTQYF.

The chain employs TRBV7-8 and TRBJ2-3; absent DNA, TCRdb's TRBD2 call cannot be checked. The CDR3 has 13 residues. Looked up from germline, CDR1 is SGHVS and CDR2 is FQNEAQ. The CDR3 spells CASSLGKREAWYF. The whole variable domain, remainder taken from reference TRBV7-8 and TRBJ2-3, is GAGVSQSPRYKVAKRGQDVALRCDPISGHVSLFWYQQALGQGPEFLTYFQNEAQLDKSGLPSDRFFAERPEGSVSTLKIQRTQQEDSAVYLCASSLGKREAWYFGPGTRLTVL.

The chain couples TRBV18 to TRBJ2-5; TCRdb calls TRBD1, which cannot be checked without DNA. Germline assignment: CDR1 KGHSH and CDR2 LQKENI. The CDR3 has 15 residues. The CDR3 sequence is CASSPPTGAGETQYF.

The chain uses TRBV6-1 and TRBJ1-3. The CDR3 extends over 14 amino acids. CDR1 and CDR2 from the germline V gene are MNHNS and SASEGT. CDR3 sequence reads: CASSEGRSGNTIYF.

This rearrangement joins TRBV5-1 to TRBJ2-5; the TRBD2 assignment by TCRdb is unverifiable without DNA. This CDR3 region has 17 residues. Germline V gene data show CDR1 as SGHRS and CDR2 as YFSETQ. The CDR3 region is CASSLDGTSGRRETQYF.

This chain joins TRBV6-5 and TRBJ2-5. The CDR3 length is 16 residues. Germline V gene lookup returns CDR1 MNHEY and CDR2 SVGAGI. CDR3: CASSYSGTSGQETQYF.

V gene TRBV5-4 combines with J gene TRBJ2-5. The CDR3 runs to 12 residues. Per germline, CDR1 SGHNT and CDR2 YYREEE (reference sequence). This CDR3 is CASSLNAETQYF.

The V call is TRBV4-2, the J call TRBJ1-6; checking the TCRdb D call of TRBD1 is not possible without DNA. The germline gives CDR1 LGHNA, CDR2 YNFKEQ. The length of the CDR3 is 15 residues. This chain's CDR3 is CASSQEGQGGSPLHF.